A selection of T cell receptor beta chains follows, all from one sample in a study of blood T cells in healthy people across ages. TCRdb recomputed calls from the 5' RACE reads with MiXCR, one row per CDR3 protein. The sample lists around 2 million distinct CDR3 sequences; roughly 43% were seen once. The sample was blood. The receptors were gathered from a human donor in good health. The CDR3 runs from the conserved cysteine through the conserved F or W. D genes are given only for firm matches. Clone size is stated in some rows and not others, as once, few, many or a class when expanded.

TRBJ1-2 TRBV12-3/TRBV12-4 . . CASSFVERYGYTF TGTGCCAGCAGTTTCGTCGAACGGTATGGCTACACCTTC
TRBJ2-7 TRBV20-1 many TRBD1 CSASAAGTAPYEQYF TGCAGTGCTAGCGCGGCAGGGACAGCCCCCTACGAGCAGTACTTC
TRBJ1-5 TRBV5-6 once . CASSAYRAEGNQPQHF TGTGCCAGCAGCGCGTACAGGGCGGAGGGCAATCAGCCCCAGCATTTT
TRBJ2-5 TRBV20-1 few . CSARGWLSQETQYF TGCAGTGCTAGAGGATGGCTATCCCAAGAGACCCAGTACTTC
TRBJ2-7 TRBV7-2 . TRBD1 CASSLDRQGARYEQYF TGTGCCAGCAGCTTAGATCGACAGGGGGCGCGCTACGAGCAGTACTTC
TRBJ2-1 TRBV4-3 few TRBD2 CASSQGLLAGGQETQFF TGCGCCAGCAGCCAAGGGTTACTAGCGGGGGGGCAAGAGACCCAGTTCTTC
TRBJ2-3 TRBV5-1 once TRBD1 CASSSQGQARVDTQYF TGCGCCAGCAGCTCGCAAGGACAGGCCCGGGTGGATACGCAGTATTTT
TRBJ2-7 TRBV25-1 . TRBD1 CASRSRDRVYEQYF TGTGCCAGCCGCTCACGGGACAGAGTCTACGAGCAGTACTTC
TRBJ2-3 TRBV4-1 . TRBD2 CASSQRALAGEGTQYF TGCGCCAGCAGCCAAAGGGCCCTAGCGGGGGAAGGTACGCAGTATTTT
TRBJ1-2 TRBV29-1 . TRBD1 CSVDLSAGGKYGYTF TGCAGCGTTGATTTGTCGGCAGGGGGCAAGTATGGCTACACCTTC
TRBJ2-1 TRBV7-9 . TRBD2 CASTGGGTPLHEQFF TGTGCCAGCACCGGGGGGGGGACTCCGCTCCATGAGCAGTTCTTC
TRBJ2-5 TRBV7-9 . . CASSFWGSGPEGETQYF TGTGCCAGCAGTTTCTGGGGGTCCGGGCCAGAAGGAGAGACCCAGTACTTC
TRBJ2-1 TRBV5-5 . . CASSLIRTSSEQFF TGTGCCAGCAGCTTGATACGGACTTCCAGTGAGCAGTTCTTC
TRBJ1-1 TRBV7-9 few . CASSLVVWENTEAFF TGTGCCAGCAGCTTAGTGGTCTGGGAGAACACTGAAGCTTTCTTT
TRBJ2-1 TRBV9 . TRBD2 CASSPGGRGWSNEQVF TGTGCCAGCAGCCCCGGCGGGCGGGGGTGGAGTAATGAGCAGGTCTTC
TRBJ2-1 TRBV9 . TRBD2 CASSALAGANEQFF TGTGCCAGCAGCGCCCTAGCGGGGGCCAATGAGCAGTTCTTC
TRBJ2-1 TRBV20-1 . . CSARDGYRASLYNEQFF TGCAGTGCTAGAGATGGTTACAGGGCAAGTCTTTACAATGAGCAGTTCTTC